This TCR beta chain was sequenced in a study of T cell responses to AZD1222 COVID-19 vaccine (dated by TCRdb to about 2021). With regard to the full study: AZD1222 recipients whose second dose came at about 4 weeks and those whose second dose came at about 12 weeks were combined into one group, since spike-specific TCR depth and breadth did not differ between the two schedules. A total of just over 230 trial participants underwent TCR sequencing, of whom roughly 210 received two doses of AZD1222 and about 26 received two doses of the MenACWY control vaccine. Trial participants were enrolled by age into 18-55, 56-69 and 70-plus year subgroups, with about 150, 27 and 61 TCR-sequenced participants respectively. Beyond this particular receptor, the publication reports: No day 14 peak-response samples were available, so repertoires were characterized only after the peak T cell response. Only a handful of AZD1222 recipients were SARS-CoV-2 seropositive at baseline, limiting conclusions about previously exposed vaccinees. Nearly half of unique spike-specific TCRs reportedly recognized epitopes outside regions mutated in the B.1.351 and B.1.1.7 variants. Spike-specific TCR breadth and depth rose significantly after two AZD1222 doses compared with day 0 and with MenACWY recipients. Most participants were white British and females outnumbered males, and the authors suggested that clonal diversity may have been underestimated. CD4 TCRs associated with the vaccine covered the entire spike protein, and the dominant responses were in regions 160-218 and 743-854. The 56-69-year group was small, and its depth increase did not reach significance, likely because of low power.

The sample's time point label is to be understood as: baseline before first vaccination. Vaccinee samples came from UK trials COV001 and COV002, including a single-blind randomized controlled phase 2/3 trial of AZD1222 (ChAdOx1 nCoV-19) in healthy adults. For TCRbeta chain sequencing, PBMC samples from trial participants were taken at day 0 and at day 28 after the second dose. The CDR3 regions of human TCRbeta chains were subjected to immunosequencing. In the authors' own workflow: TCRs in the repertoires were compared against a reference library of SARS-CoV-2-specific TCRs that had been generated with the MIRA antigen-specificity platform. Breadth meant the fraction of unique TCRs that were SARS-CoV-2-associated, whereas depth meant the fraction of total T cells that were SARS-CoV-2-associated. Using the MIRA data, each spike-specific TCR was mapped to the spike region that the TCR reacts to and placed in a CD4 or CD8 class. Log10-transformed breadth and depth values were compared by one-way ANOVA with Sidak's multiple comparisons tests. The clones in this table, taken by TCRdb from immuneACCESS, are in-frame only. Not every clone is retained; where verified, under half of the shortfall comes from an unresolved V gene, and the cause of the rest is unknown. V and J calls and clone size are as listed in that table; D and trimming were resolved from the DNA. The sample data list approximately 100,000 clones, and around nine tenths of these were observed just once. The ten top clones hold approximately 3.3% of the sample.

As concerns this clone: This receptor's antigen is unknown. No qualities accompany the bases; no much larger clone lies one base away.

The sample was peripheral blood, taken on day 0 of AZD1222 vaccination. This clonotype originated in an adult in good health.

The nucleotide sequence is TGTGCCACCAGACAAGACAGGAACCCCTATGGCTACACCTTC. This encodes CATRQDRNPYGYTF. Recombination connected TRBV15 to TRBJ1-2; a tentative D match to TRBD1 spans 6 bases. The germline V gene (reference sequence) supplies CDR1 LNHNV and CDR2 YYDKDF. V gives up 6 bases and J gives up 4 bases, and the segment between their germline ends measures 15 bases. From the cysteine through the phenylalanine, the CDR3 covers 14 amino acids. The DNA shown is the 42-base CDR3, in frame from base 1.